The 12 T cell receptor beta chains presented below share a single source sample, sequenced in a study of blood T cell repertoires in COVID-19. Sequenced by immunoSEQ multiplex PCR; TCRdb stores in-frame clones only, minus some. The repertoire includes 62,000 or so clones, 78% of them detected once, and approximately 15% sits in the top ten. The sample comprised peripheral blood. The receptor set was obtained from a man aged 60-69 years with COVID-19, enrolled during active disease.

The chain has TRBV7-9 and TRBJ1-5, with D hard to call. CDR1 and CDR2 from the germline V gene are SEHNR and FQNEAQ (reference sequence). CDR3 length equals 13 residues. The ends were cut back, 1 base at V and 6 bases at J, with 7 bases in the middle. CDR3: CASSLERGQPQHF. The DNA for the CDR3 is TGTGCCAGCAGCTTAGAACGGGGTCAGCCCCAGCATTTT. Full variable domain (rest looked up from reference TRBV7-9 and TRBJ1-5): DTGVSQNPRHKITKRGQNVTFRCDPISEHNRLYWYRQTLGQGPEFLTYFQNEAQLEKSRLLSDRFSAERPKGSFSTLEIQRTEQGDSAMYLCASSLERGQPQHFGDGTRLSIL.

The V call is TRBV18, the J call TRBJ2-7; D is possibly TRBD1 (5 bases). Germline V CDR1 and CDR2: KGHSH, LQKENI. V lost 4 bases, J lost 4 bases, and 11 bases lay in between. The CDR3 runs 13 residues. The CDR3 DNA follows: TGTGCCAGCTCACGGTTAGGGGTTTACGAGCAGTACTTC. This sequence encodes CASSRLGVYEQYF.

This rearrangement joins TRBV30 to TRBJ2-1; weak D call: TRBD2 (7 bases). V lost 7 bases and J lost 6, with 19 bases in between. Germline loops: CDR1 GTSNPN, CDR2 SVGIG (reference sequence). The CDR3 extends over 14 amino acids. The CDR3 coding sequence is TGTGCCTACCACCCCAACAGGGAGGGCAATGAGCAGTTCTTC. Translation: CAYHPNREGNEQFF.

The chain combines TRBV5-4 with TRBJ2-3; D perhaps matches TRBD1 (5 bases). CDR3 length: 14 amino acids. The germline V and J ends were trimmed by 0 bases and 3 bases, with 8 bases remaining between them. The germline CDR1 and CDR2 sequences are SGHNT and YYREEE (reference sequence). The chain's CDR3 is CASSLAQGTDTQYF. CDR3 sequence (DNA): TGTGCCAGCAGCTTGGCCCAGGGAACAGATACGCAGTATTTT. Filled out from reference TRBV5-4 and TRBJ2-3, the complete variable domain reads ETGVTQSPTHLIKTRGQQVTLRCSSQSGHNTVSWYQQALGQGPQFIFQYYREEENGRGNFPPRFSGLQFPNYSSELNVNALELDDSALYLCASSLAQGTDTQYFGPGTRLTVL.

The genes are TRBV9 and TRBJ2-1; 7 bases agree with TRBD2. CDR3 length: 14 amino acids. The junction had 6 bases not matched to a gene; V was cut back by 2 bases and J by 7 bases. Germline CDR1 and CDR2: SGDLS and YYNGEE. CDR3 DNA sequence: TGTGCCAGCAGCGTTACTAGCGCCACGAATGAGCAGTTCTTC. Translation: CASSVTSATNEQFF.

The rearrangement uses TRBV16 and TRBJ2-7; 8 nucleotides match TRBD1. The V gene end was trimmed by 4 bases and the J gene end by 2 bases; junction bases not matched to a gene: 4. Germline CDR1 is KGHSY and CDR2 is FQNENV. This CDR3 has 14 residues. As DNA, the CDR3 is TGTGCCAGCAGCCTTCCGACAGGGGCCTACGAGCAGTACTTC. This translates into CASSLPTGAYEQYF.

The gene calls are TRBV11-2 and TRBJ2-3, with 7 nucleotides matching TRBD2. Germline V gene lookup returns CDR1 SGHAT and CDR2 FQNNGV. CDR3 length equals 15 residues. V lost 1 base to trimming and J lost 6 bases; unmatched junction nucleotides: 7. CDR3 residues: CASSLVAGVVDTQYF. The CDR3 DNA follows: TGTGCCAGCAGCTTAGTGGCGGGAGTTGTGGATACGCAGTATTTT.

This clone occurred a few times. The chain has TRBV10-3 and TRBJ2-1; D is perhaps TRBD2 (7 bases). This CDR3 is built from 16 residues. Germline V lookup: CDR1 ENHRY, CDR2 SYGVKD. V was trimmed by 3 bases and J by 5 bases, leaving 17 bases between them. The DNA of the CDR3 is TGTGCCATCAGTGAAGGAATGTTCGGGGGGCACAATGAGCAGTTCTTC. Residues: CAISEGMFGGHNEQFF.

This clone was detected only a few times. This chain connects TRBV5-4 to TRBJ2-2, with 7 bases lining up with TRBD2. CDR1 SGHNT and CDR2 YYREEE come from the germline V gene (reference sequence). With V trimmed by 4 bases and J by 3 bases, 6 bases remained unmatched. The CDR3 totals 15 residues. The CDR3 nucleotides read TGTGCCAGCAGCGGAGAAGCGGGACACACCGGGGAGCTGTTTTTT. Protein product: CASSGEAGHTGELFF.

This rearrangement joins TRBV24-1 to TRBJ2-1; no firm D call. V lost 4 bases and J lost 5, with 8 bases in between. The CDR3 length is 13 residues. The V gene's germline CDR1 is KGHDR and CDR2 SFDVKD. The CDR3 region is CATSEGSNNEQFF. Written as DNA, the CDR3 is TGTGCCACCAGTGAGGGCAGTAACAATGAGCAGTTCTTC.

The chain employs TRBV6-1 and TRBJ2-5; a weak D match, TRBD1 (5 bases). V was shortened by 2 bases and J by 2 bases, with 9 bases between the two germline ends. CDR3 length equals 14 residues. Germline values: CDR1 MNHNS, CDR2 SASEGT. The CDR3 sequence: CASSESGAQETQYF. The CDR3 DNA reads as TGTGCCAGCAGTGAATCTGGGGCGCAAGAGACCCAGTACTTC.

This clone was seen a single time. V and J are TRBV5-1 and TRBJ2-7; D may be TRBD1 (6 bases). Germline assignment: CDR1 SGHRS and CDR2 YFSETQ. The CDR3 is 14 residues long. Between the trimmed V and J ends, which lost 0 bases and 2 bases, there was a span of 9 bases. The CDR3 is CASSLADRTYEQYF. The CDR3 bases are TGCGCCAGCAGCTTGGCCGACAGGACCTACGAGCAGTACTTC. The variable domain in full, with the rest retrieved from reference TRBV5-1 and TRBJ2-7, is KAGVTQTPRYLIKTRGQQVTLSCSPISGHRSVSWYQQTPGQGLQFLFEYFSETQRNKGNFPGRFSGRQFSNSRSEMNVSTLELGDSALYLCASSLADRTYEQYFGPGTRLTVT.